This T cell receptor (beta chain) is drawn from a study of shared clonotypes between healthy human individuals. This CDR3 region has 14 residues. The ends lost 2 bases at V and 1 base at J; junction bases unmatched: 0. CDR1 and CDR2 (germline): ENHRY, SYGVKD. As for this clone: Its target is not known. The sample carries other DNA sequences with the same CDR3.

Assay used: immunoSEQ multiplex PCR; TCRdb lists only in-frame clones, some missing. The repertoire has around 350,000 clones, 70% to 75% of them found once; the top ten carry 8.5% to 12%. Study outcomes and limitations: Blood was the only sampled material, and tissue repertoires likely differ.

Source material: memory CD4+ T cells sorted from blood. The subset: CD45RA-negative fraction. The genes are TRBV10-3 and TRBJ2-5; TRBD1 matches 8 bases. The receptor was derived from a man aged 25-40 years in good health. CDR3 amino acids: CAISEGQGQETQYF. For the CDR3, the DNA is TGTGCCATCAGTGAGGGACAGGGCCAAGAGACCCAGTACTTC.